Only one count was recorded for the clone carrying this T cell receptor (beta chain). The antigen remains unidentified. V lost 6 bases and J lost 3, with 6 bases in between. The germline V gene encodes CDR1 MNHEY and CDR2 SVGAGI. The CDR3 is made up of 12 amino acids. The data stem from a study of identifying expanded T cells in peripheral blood. General observations from the study: Technical replicates showed about 1.2 changed clones; two weeks roughly 16; four weeks 19.

The assay was immunoSEQ multiplex PCR, and TCRdb's table has in-frame clones only and misses some. The profile covers tens of thousands of clones, with 85% appearing a single time and around 4.5% taken by the ten largest. This receptor was identified in a person aged 18 to 75 in good health. The material sequenced was blood. The chain joins TRBV6-5 to TRBJ1-5; D is uncertain. Here the CDR3 reads CASRPNNQPQHF. The CDR3, as DNA: TGTGCCAGCAGACCGAACAATCAGCCCCAGCATTTT.